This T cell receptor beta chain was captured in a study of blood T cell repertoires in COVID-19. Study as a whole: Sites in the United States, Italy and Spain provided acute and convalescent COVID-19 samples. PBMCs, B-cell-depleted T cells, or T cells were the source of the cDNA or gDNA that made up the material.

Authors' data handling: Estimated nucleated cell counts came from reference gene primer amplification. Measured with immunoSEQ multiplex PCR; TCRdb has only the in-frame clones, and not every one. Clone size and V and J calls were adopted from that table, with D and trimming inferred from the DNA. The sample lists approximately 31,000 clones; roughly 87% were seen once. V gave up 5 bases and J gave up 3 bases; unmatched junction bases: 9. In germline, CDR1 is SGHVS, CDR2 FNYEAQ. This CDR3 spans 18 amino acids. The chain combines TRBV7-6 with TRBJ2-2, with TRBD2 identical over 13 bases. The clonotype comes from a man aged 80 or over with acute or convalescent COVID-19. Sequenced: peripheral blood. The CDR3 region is CASSPLPGLAGYTGELFF. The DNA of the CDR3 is TGTGCCAGCAGCCCCCTTCCGGGACTAGCGGGGTACACCGGGGAGCTGTTTTTT.